A single sample gave rise to the 13 T cell receptor beta chains below, sequenced in a study of STAT5B mutations in CD4+ large granular lymphocyte leukemia. Clones were read by immunoSEQ multiplex PCR, and TCRdb kept only the in-frame ones, dropping some. Among about 30,000 clones, approximately 74% were seen once, and the ten largest hold around 1%. Sequencing was performed on CD4+ T cells from blood buffy coats. These TCRs come from a human donor in good health.

The chain couples TRBV7-8 to TRBJ2-2, with a tentative D call TRBD2 (5 bases). Per germline, CDR1 SGHVS and CDR2 FQNEAQ. This CDR3 region has 14 residues. Trimming removed 2 bases at V and 4 bases at J, with 8 bases between. The CDR3: CASSLQRATGELFF. The CDR3 coding sequence is TGTGCCAGCAGCTTACAGAGGGCCACCGGGGAGCTGTTTTTT.

The rearrangement links TRBV15 to TRBJ2-2; D is ambiguous. The CDR3 totals 15 residues. Between the trimmed V and J ends, which lost 5 bases and 4 bases, there was a span of 14 bases. Per the germline V gene, CDR1 is LNHNV and CDR2 is YYDKDF (reference sequence). The CDR3 reads CATSLGIDLTGELFF. The CDR3 nucleotides read TGTGCCACCAGCCTGGGAATCGACCTCACCGGGGAGCTGTTTTTT. The variable domain in full, completed from reference TRBV15 and TRBJ2-2, reads DAMVIQNPRYQVTQFGKPVTLSCSQTLNHNVMYWYQQKSSQAPKLLFHYYDKDFNNEADTPDNFQSRRPNTSFCFLDIRSPGLGDTAMYLCATSLGIDLTGELFFGEGSRLTVL.

The V call is TRBV6-5, the J call TRBJ2-2; possible D gene TRBD1, 5 bases. There are 15 residues in the CDR3. With 6 bases removed from V and 5 bases from J, the gap between germline ends came to 16 bases. The V gene's germline CDR1 is MNHEY and CDR2 SVGAGI. The CDR3 loop reads CASRARGFGTGELFF. Here the CDR3 DNA reads TGTGCCAGCAGAGCTAGGGGTTTCGGAACCGGGGAGCTGTTTTTT.

The J gene is TRBJ1-5, the V gene TRBV19, with D unresolved. CDR1 is LNHDA and CDR2 is SQIVND in the germline V gene (reference sequence). The germline V and J ends were trimmed by 7 bases and 0 bases, with 10 bases remaining between them. The CDR3 runs 14 residues. The CDR3, as DNA: TGTGCCAGTAAGGCCAGAAATAGCAATCAGCCCCAGCATTTT. This gives the protein CASKARNSNQPQHF.

The V and J genes are TRBV10-3 and TRBJ2-2; possibly TRBD1 or TRBD2 for D (6 bases each). The CDR3 consists of 16 residues. Trimming stripped 6 bases from V and 0 bases from J, with 14 bases between. From germline, CDR1 is ENHRY and CDR2 SYGVKD. CDR3 DNA: TGTGCCATCAGATCGGGGGCAAACTCGAACACCGGGGAGCTGTTTTTT. Its protein is CAIRSGANSNTGELFF.

The table lists this clone with a few counts. The rearrangement joins TRBV14 to TRBJ2-2; no clear D. Germline assignment: CDR1 SGHDN and CDR2 FVKESK. V lost 2 bases, J lost 1 base, and 8 bases lay in between. The CDR3 contains 15 residues. The CDR3: CASSQIRQNTGELFF. As DNA, the CDR3 is TGTGCCAGCAGCCAAATAAGACAGAACACCGGGGAGCTGTTTTTT.

The CDR3 here is CASSDPGQGTYEQYV. The DNA of the CDR3 is TGTGCCAGCAGCGATCCGGGACAGGGCACCTACGAGCAGTACGTC. The chain uses TRBV11-2 and TRBJ2-7; 9 nucleotides agree with TRBD1. CDR3 length equals 15 residues. Germline CDR1 is SGHAT and CDR2 is FQNNGV. V gave up 5 bases and J gave up 2 bases; unmatched junction bases: 7.

The V gene is TRBV18, the J gene TRBJ2-7; 13 nucleotides line up with TRBD2. Germline-derived CDR1 and CDR2 are KGHSH and LQKENI. CDR3 size: 15 residues. The ends lost 3 bases at V and 4 bases at J; junction bases unmatched: 3. The CDR3 loop is CASSPTSGGSYEQYV. CDR3 in DNA: TGTGCCAGCTCACCGACTAGCGGGGGGAGTTACGAGCAGTACGTC.

This chain connects TRBV18 to TRBJ2-1, with D possibly matching TRBD1 (6 bases). CDR1 is KGHSH, CDR2 LQKENI, per germline. Trimming took 4 bases from V and 7 from J, leaving 20 bases between them. The CDR3 runs to 16 residues. The CDR3 DNA sequence: TGTGCCAGCTCACTCAATTCTGGTACAGGGCGGAATGAGCAGTTCTTC. Encoded protein: CASSLNSGTGRNEQFF.

A word on this clone: This specimen includes other DNA sequences encoding the same CDR3. This rearrangement joins TRBV7-9 to TRBJ2-7; D gene unclear. Germline V gene sequence: CDR1 SEHNR, CDR2 FQNEAQ (reference sequence). The CDR3 contains 14 residues. V was shortened by 2 bases and J by 7 bases, with 15 bases between the two germline ends. This chain's CDR3 is CASSLMGNLGEQYF. The CDR3 bases are TGTGCCAGCAGCTTAATGGGGAACTTGGGGGAGCAGTACTTC.

J is TRBJ1-3 and V is TRBV19, with D unresolved. This CDR3 has 15 residues. Germline V lookup: CDR1 LNHDA, CDR2 SQIVND (reference sequence). Trimming stripped 9 bases from V and 0 bases from J, with 15 bases between. CDR3 bases: TGTGCCAGCAGCCGGCGAAAGAGCTCTGGAAACACCATATATTTT. Translating it yields CASSRRKSSGNTIYF.

V gene TRBV11-3 combines with J gene TRBJ2-5; the D gene is possibly TRBD2 (5 bases). The J call is uncertain, as TRBJ2-7 better fits the DNA end. The CDR3 loop spans 12 amino acids. Germline assignment: CDR1 SGHNT and CDR2 YENEEA. The CDR3 DNA sequence: TGTGCCAGCAGCCCCGGGGTAAACGAGCAGTACTTC. It codes for CASSPGVNEQYF.

The rearrangement uses TRBV2 and TRBJ1-5; a possible D gene is TRBD1 (6 bases). Germline loops: CDR1 SNHLY, CDR2 FYNNEI. The CDR3 loop spans 14 amino acids. V was trimmed by 6 bases and J by 5 bases, leaving 14 bases between them. As DNA, the CDR3 is TGTGCCAGCAGGCGGGACACCCTGGATCAGCCCCAGCATTTT. Its protein is CASRRDTLDQPQHF. Using reference TRBV2 and TRBJ1-5 for the parts outside the CDR3, the full variable domain is EPEVTQTPSHQVTQMGQEVILRCVPISNHLYFYWYRQILGQKVEFLVSFYNNEISEKSEIFDDQFSVERPDGSNFTLKIRSTKLEDSAMYFCASRRDTLDQPQHFGDGTRLSIL.